The following is a T cell receptor (beta chain) sequence with its context. Trimming left V 6 bases short and J 5 bases short, with 16 bases between. CDR3 size: 14 residues. Looked up from germline, CDR1 is MNHEY and CDR2 is SMNVEV (reference sequence). The source of the sample is a study of blood T cell repertoires in COVID-19. Study in general: The study drew acute and convalescent COVID-19 samples from the United States, Italy and Spain. In each case, the material was cDNA or gDNA derived from T cells, B-cell-depleted T cells, or PBMCs.

A COVID-19 case had been met by exposed participants during the 2 weeks before study entry. Authors' methods: From reference gene primer amplification, estimates of nucleated cell counts were derived. The data were produced by immunoSEQ multiplex PCR, yet TCRdb's version contains in-frame clones alone and is incomplete. That table furnishes V, J and clone size, whereas the DNA furnished D and trimming. The table has 210,000 or so clones, approximately 89% seen once. The rearrangement links TRBV27 to TRBJ1-1; TRBD1 is a possible D gene (5 bases). This clonotype was sampled from a woman under 40 who had been exposed to COVID-19. The sample was PBMCs or T cells enriched from blood (not recorded which). CDR3 nucleotides: TGTGCCAGCAGCAGTTCCCAGGGAGGTACTGAAGCTTTCTTT. Its protein is CASSSSQGGTEAFF.